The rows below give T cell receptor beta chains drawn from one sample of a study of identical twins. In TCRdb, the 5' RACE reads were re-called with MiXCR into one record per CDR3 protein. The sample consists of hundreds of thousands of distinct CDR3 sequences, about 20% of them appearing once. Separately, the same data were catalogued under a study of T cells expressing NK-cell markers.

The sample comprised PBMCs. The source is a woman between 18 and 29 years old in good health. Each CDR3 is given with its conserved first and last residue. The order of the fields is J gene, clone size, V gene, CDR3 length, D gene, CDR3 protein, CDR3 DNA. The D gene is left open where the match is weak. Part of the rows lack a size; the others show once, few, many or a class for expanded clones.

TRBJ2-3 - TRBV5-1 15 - CASSLSTISTDTQYF TGCGCCAGCAGCTTGTCTACCATCAGCACAGATACGCAGTATTTT
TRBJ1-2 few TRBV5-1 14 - CASSSGHLGNGYTF TGCGCCAGCAGCTCTGGACATCTGGGGAATGGCTACACCTTC
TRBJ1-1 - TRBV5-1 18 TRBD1 CASSEKGTVGPMNTEAFF TGCGCCAGCAGCGAGAAGGGGACAGTTGGTCCAATGAACACTGAAGCTTTCTTT
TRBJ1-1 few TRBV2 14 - CASRRGLRETEAFF TGTGCCAGCAGGAGGGGCCTACGTGAAACTGAAGCTTTCTTT
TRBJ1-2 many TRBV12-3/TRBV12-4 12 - CASSFGGSGYTF TGTGCCAGCAGTTTTGGAGGTTCTGGCTACACCTTC
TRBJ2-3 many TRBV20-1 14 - CSAGGGGTTDTQYF TGCAGTGCTGGTGGTGGGGGAACCACAGATACGCAGTATTTT
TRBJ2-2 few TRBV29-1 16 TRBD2 CSVDEYGGRSAGELFF TGCAGCGTTGACGAGTATGGCGGGAGATCCGCCGGGGAGCTGTTTTTT
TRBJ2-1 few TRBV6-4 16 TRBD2 CASSEFSGGTIYEQFF TGTGCCAGCAGTGAATTTAGCGGGGGGACCATTTATGAGCAGTTCTTC
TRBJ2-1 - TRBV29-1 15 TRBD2 CSVEGGGGTYNEQFF TGCAGCGTTGAGGGCGGGGGGGGCACCTACAATGAGCAGTTCTTC
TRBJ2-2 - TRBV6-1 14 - CASSEMGPTGELFF TGTGCCAGCAGTGAAATGGGCCCCACCGGGGAGCTGTTTTTT
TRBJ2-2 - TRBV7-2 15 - CASSVRQVNTGELFF TGTGCCAGCAGCGTCCGACAGGTTAACACCGGGGAGCTGTTTTTT
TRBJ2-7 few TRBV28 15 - CASSAPRLSSYEQYF TGTGCCAGCAGCGCGCCCAGACTAAGCTCCTACGAGCAGTACTTC
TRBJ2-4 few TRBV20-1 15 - CSASRTALAKNIQYF TGCAGTGCTAGCAGGACCGCTTTAGCCAAAAACATTCAGTACTTC
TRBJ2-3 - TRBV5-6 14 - CASRSVSGTDTQYF TGTGCCAGCAGATCTGTTAGCGGCACAGATACGCAGTATTTT
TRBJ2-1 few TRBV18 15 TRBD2 CASSHTSETSGRQFF TGTGCCAGCTCACACACCTCAGAGACTAGCGGCAGACAGTTCTTC
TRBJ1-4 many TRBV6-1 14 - CASKSRDRDEKLFF TGTGCCAGCAAAAGCCGGGATCGGGATGAAAAACTGTTTTTT
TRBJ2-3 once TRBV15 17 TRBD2 CATSRDGAGGPEDTQYF TGTGCCACCAGCAGAGATGGAGCGGGAGGGCCGGAAGATACGCAGTATTTT
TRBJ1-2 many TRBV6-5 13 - CASSYSAGRGYTF TGTGCCAGCAGTTACTCCGCTGGCAGGGGCTACACCTTC
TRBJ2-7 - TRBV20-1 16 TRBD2 CSARDRMASGYYEQYF TGCAGTGCTAGAGATCGGATGGCTAGCGGGTACTACGAGCAGTACTTC
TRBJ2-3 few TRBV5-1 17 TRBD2 CASSLAPAGGGTDTQYF TGCGCCAGCAGCTTGGCCCCGGCGGGGGGTGGCACAGATACGCAGTATTTT
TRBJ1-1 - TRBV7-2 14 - CASSLGIANTEAFF TGTGCCAGCAGCTTAGGGATCGCAAACACTGAAGCTTTCTTT
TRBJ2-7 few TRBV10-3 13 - CAIGRATSYEQYF TGTGCCATCGGCAGGGCGACCTCCTACGAGCAGTACTTC
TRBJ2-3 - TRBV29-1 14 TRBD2 CSVQGKREGDTQYF TGCAGCGTTCAAGGAAAGCGGGAAGGAGATACGCAGTATTTT
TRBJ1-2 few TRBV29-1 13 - CSVRTGTNYGYTF TGCAGCGTTCGGACGGGTACTAACTATGGCTACACCTTC
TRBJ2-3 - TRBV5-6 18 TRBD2 CASSLTAGTSGGAGTQYF TGTGCCAGCAGCTTGACAGCCGGGACTAGCGGGGGGGCGGGTACGCAGTATTTT
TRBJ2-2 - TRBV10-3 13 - CAISERDPGELFF TGTGCCATCAGTGAGCGGGATCCCGGGGAGCTGTTTTTT
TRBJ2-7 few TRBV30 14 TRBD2 CAWSWDYDRGEQYF TGTGCCTGGAGTTGGGACTACGACCGGGGCGAGCAGTACTTC
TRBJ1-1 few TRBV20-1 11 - CSAPRRTEAFF TGCAGTGCCCCCAGACGGACCGAAGCTTTCTTT
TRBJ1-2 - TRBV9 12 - CASTLSGGGYTF TGTGCCAGCACCCTTAGTGGAGGTGGCTACACCTTC
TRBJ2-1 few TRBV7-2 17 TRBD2 CASSLAGGGTSQGEQFF TGTGCCAGCAGCTTAGCGGGGGGAGGGACTAGCCAGGGTGAGCAGTTCTTC
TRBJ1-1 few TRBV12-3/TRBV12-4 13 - CASTPTANTEAFF TGTGCCAGCACCCCCACAGCGAACACTGAAGCTTTCTTT
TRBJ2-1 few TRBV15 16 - CATSRTNGGPGNEQFF TGTGCCACCAGCAGAACGAACGGGGGGCCGGGGAATGAGCAGTTCTTC
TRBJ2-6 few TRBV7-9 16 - CASSLVVGSGANVLTF TGTGCCAGCAGCTTAGTTGTCGGGTCTGGGGCCAACGTCCTGACTTTC
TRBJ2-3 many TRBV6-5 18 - CASSYFGGPNWNTDTQYF TGTGCCAGCAGTTATTTCGGGGGGCCCAATTGGAACACAGATACGCAGTATTTT
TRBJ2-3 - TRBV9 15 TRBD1 CASSGDRVSTDTQYF TGTGCCAGCAGCGGAGACAGGGTGAGCACAGATACGCAGTATTTT
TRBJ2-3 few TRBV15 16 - CATSREGVEDTDTQYF TGTGCCACCAGCAGAGAGGGTGTGGAGGACACAGATACGCAGTATTTT
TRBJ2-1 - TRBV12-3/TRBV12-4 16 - CASSLGGIWSYNEQFF TGTGCCAGCAGTCTTGGCGGGATCTGGTCCTACAATGAGCAGTTCTTC
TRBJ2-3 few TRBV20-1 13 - CSARGRLGDTQYF TGCAGTGCTAGAGGAAGACTAGGAGATACGCAGTATTTT
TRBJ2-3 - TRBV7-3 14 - CASSLNAGLHTQYF TGTGCCAGCAGCTTAAATGCGGGACTTCATACGCAGTATTTT
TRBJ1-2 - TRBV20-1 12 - CSAPTPALGYTF TGCAGTGCCCCGACTCCCGCCCTTGGCTACACCTTC
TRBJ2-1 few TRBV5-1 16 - CASSFTAGILGNEQFF TGCGCCAGCAGCTTCACAGCAGGGATTTTGGGCAATGAGCAGTTCTTC
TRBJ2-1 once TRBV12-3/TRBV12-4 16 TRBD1 CASSFAQGASYNEQFF TGTGCCAGCAGTTTCGCACAGGGGGCGTCCTACAATGAGCAGTTCTTC
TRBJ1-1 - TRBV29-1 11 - CSVARSLEAFF TGCAGCGTTGCCAGAAGTCTTGAAGCTTTCTTT
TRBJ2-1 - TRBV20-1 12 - CSARPSLYEQFF TGCAGTGCTAGACCTAGTCTCTATGAGCAGTTCTTC
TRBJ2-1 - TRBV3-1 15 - CASSQAPTSGNEQFF TGTGCCAGCAGCCAAGCCCCAACAAGTGGGAATGAGCAGTTCTTC
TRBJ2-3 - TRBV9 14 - CASSVEGSGDTQYF TGTGCCAGCAGCGTAGAGGGGTCGGGAGATACGCAGTATTTT
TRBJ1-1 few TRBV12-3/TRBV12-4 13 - CASRDVWNTEAFF TGTGCCAGCAGGGACGTGTGGAACACTGAAGCTTTCTTT
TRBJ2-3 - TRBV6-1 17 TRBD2 CASSEGAWGGGTDTQYF TGTGCCAGCAGTGAAGGGGCGTGGGGCGGGGGAACAGATACGCAGTATTTT
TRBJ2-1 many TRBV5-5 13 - CASSLEGVNEQFF TGTGCCAGCAGCTTGGAAGGAGTCAATGAGCAGTTCTTC
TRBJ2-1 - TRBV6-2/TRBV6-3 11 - CASRIGNEQFF TGTGCCAGCAGAATCGGTAATGAGCAGTTCTTC
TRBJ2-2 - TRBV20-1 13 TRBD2 CSARAGRAGELFF TGCAGTGCTAGAGCTGGGAGGGCCGGGGAGCTGTTTTTT
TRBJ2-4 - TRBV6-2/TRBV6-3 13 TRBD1 CASQTGDGPVRYF TGTGCCAGCCAGACAGGGGATGGCCCGGTTCGGTACTTC
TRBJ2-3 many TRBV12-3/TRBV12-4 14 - CASSLPGGTDTQYF TGTGCCAGCAGTTTACCGGGGGGCACAGATACGCAGTATTTT